These T cell receptor beta chains were read from a single sample in a study of T cells in Graves' hyperthyroidism and ophthalmopathy. TCRdb recomputed calls from the multiplex PCR reads with MiXCR, one row per CDR3 protein. Counted here are 250,000 to 300,000 distinct CDR3 sequences, roughly an eighth occurring once; the ten biggest clones make up under 8%. Sample: blood. The source is a woman in her 40s with Graves' hyperthyroidism. Each CDR3 is given with its conserved first and last residue. D genes are given only for firm matches. Clone size is shown for a subset of rows, as once, few, many or a class of expanded clone.

clone_size: many; j_call: TRBJ1-1; d_call: -; cdr3_length: 14; v_call: TRBV27; cdr3_aa: CASSLLGVHTEAFF; cdr3_nt: TGTGCCAGCAGTTTGTTGGGGGTCCACACTGAAGCTTTCTTT
clone_size: -; j_call: TRBJ1-2; d_call: -; cdr3_length: 16; v_call: TRBV25-1; cdr3_aa: CASSPRTERWNYGYTF; cdr3_nt: TGTGCCAGCAGCCCCCGGACGGAGCGTTGGAACTATGGCTACACCTTC
clone_size: -; j_call: TRBJ2-7; d_call: TRBD1; cdr3_length: 13; v_call: TRBV5-6; cdr3_aa: CASSRDRIYEQYF; cdr3_nt: TGTGCCAGCAGTCGGGACAGGATCTACGAGCAGTACTTC
clone_size: many; j_call: TRBJ2-1; d_call: TRBD2; cdr3_length: 16; v_call: TRBV7-2; cdr3_aa: CASSPAVGGGRGEQFF; cdr3_nt: TGTGCCAGCAGCCCCGCCGTGGGCGGGGGTCGAGGTGAGCAGTTCTTC
clone_size: many; j_call: TRBJ2-7; d_call: TRBD1; cdr3_length: 17; v_call: TRBV2; cdr3_aa: CASSGPPLDRVNYEQYF; cdr3_nt: TGTGCCAGCAGTGGGCCCCCCCTGGACAGGGTGAACTACGAGCAGTACTTC
clone_size: many; j_call: TRBJ2-3; d_call: -; cdr3_length: 14; v_call: TRBV20-1; cdr3_aa: CSAPKQSLTDTQYF; cdr3_nt: TGCAGTGCCCCAAAGCAGTCCCTCACAGATACGCAGTATTTT
clone_size: many; j_call: TRBJ1-5; d_call: TRBD1; cdr3_length: 14; v_call: TRBV20-1; cdr3_aa: CSASSGQYNQPQHF; cdr3_nt: TGCAGTGCTAGTTCGGGACAGTACAATCAGCCCCAGCATTTT
clone_size: few; j_call: TRBJ2-7; d_call: -; cdr3_length: 13; v_call: TRBV19; cdr3_aa: CASSRTDIYEQYF; cdr3_nt: TGTGCCAGTAGTCGGACAGATATCTACGAGCAGTACTTC
clone_size: few; j_call: TRBJ2-1; d_call: TRBD2; cdr3_length: 13; v_call: TRBV10-3; cdr3_aa: CAISASGSNEQFF; cdr3_nt: TGTGCCATCAGTGCTAGCGGGAGCAATGAGCAGTTCTTC
clone_size: -; j_call: TRBJ1-4; d_call: -; cdr3_length: 15; v_call: TRBV4-1; cdr3_aa: CASSQEGAGWEKLFF; cdr3_nt: TGCGCCAGCAGCCAAGAGGGGGCAGGGTGGGAAAAACTGTTTTTT
clone_size: many; j_call: TRBJ2-1; d_call: -; cdr3_length: 15; v_call: TRBV2; cdr3_aa: CASRPPSVSYNEQFF; cdr3_nt: TGTGCCAGCAGACCCCCTAGCGTCTCCTACAATGAGCAGTTCTTC
clone_size: few; j_call: TRBJ2-7; d_call: -; cdr3_length: 14; v_call: TRBV5-8; cdr3_aa: CASSLMGPGDEQYF; cdr3_nt: TGTGCCAGCAGCTTGATGGGACCGGGCGACGAGCAGTACTTC
clone_size: many; j_call: TRBJ2-5; d_call: -; cdr3_length: 13; v_call: TRBV7-6; cdr3_aa: CASSLDRDETQYF; cdr3_nt: TGTGCCAGCAGCTTGGACCGGGACGAGACCCAGTACTTC
clone_size: -; j_call: TRBJ2-1; d_call: -; cdr3_length: 14; v_call: TRBV6-1; cdr3_aa: CASKRHGSYNEQFF; cdr3_nt: TGTGCCAGCAAAAGACATGGCTCCTACAATGAGCAGTTCTTC
clone_size: once; j_call: TRBJ1-5; d_call: -; cdr3_length: 15; v_call: TRBV28; cdr3_aa: CASKQPQYRDQPQHF; cdr3_nt: TGTGCCAGTAAACAGCCCCAATATAGGGATCAGCCCCAGCATTTT
clone_size: many; j_call: TRBJ1-5; d_call: -; cdr3_length: 13; v_call: TRBV13; cdr3_aa: CASSNHSNQPQHF; cdr3_nt: TGTGCCAGCAGCAACCATAGCAATCAGCCCCAGCATTTT
clone_size: many; j_call: TRBJ2-5; d_call: -; cdr3_length: 15; v_call: TRBV24-1; cdr3_aa: CATSDGLTYQETQYF; cdr3_nt: TGTGCCACCAGTGATGGGCTGACGTACCAAGAGACCCAGTACTTC
clone_size: many; j_call: TRBJ2-1; d_call: TRBD2; cdr3_length: 15; v_call: TRBV5-1; cdr3_aa: CASSLEGTSFYEQFF; cdr3_nt: TGCGCCAGCAGCTTGGAGGGGACTAGTTTCTATGAGCAGTTCTTC
clone_size: many; j_call: TRBJ2-1; d_call: -; cdr3_length: 14; v_call: TRBV28; cdr3_aa: CASSEGVAYNEQFF; cdr3_nt: TGTGCCTCCAGTGAAGGAGTAGCCTACAATGAGCAGTTCTTC
clone_size: -; j_call: TRBJ2-7; d_call: TRBD1; cdr3_length: 14; v_call: TRBV28; cdr3_aa: CASSSPGQGREQYF; cdr3_nt: TGTGCCAGCAGTTCCCCGGGACAGGGGCGAGAGCAGTACTTC
clone_size: many; j_call: TRBJ1-1; d_call: -; cdr3_length: 16; v_call: TRBV9; cdr3_aa: CASSVATGRMNTEAFF; cdr3_nt: TGTGCCAGCAGCGTAGCTACGGGCAGGATGAACACTGAAGCTTTCTTT
clone_size: few; j_call: TRBJ2-2; d_call: TRBD2; cdr3_length: 17; v_call: TRBV7-9; cdr3_aa: CASSSPSGSGDTGELFF; cdr3_nt: TGTGCCAGCAGCTCTCCAAGCGGGAGCGGGGACACCGGGGAGCTGTTTTTT
clone_size: -; j_call: TRBJ2-3; d_call: TRBD2; cdr3_length: 15; v_call: TRBV2; cdr3_aa: CASSAPAGEVDTQYF; cdr3_nt: TGTGCCAGCAGTGCCCCCGCGGGAGAGGTGGATACGCAGTATTTT
clone_size: -; j_call: TRBJ2-3; d_call: -; cdr3_length: 15; v_call: TRBV28; cdr3_aa: CAIRVARDPRHTQYF; cdr3_nt: TGTGCCATCCGAGTTGCGCGGGACCCTCGACATACGCAGTATTTT
clone_size: many; j_call: TRBJ2-3; d_call: -; cdr3_length: 13; v_call: TRBV7-2; cdr3_aa: CASSLMATDTQYF; cdr3_nt: TGTGCCAGCAGCTTAATGGCCACAGATACGCAGTATTTT
clone_size: -; j_call: TRBJ2-1; d_call: -; cdr3_length: 11; v_call: TRBV7-9; cdr3_aa: CASSSTTEGFF; cdr3_nt: TGTGCCAGCAGCTCAACGACGGAGGGGTTCTTC
clone_size: many; j_call: TRBJ1-1; d_call: -; cdr3_length: 11; v_call: TRBV20-1; cdr3_aa: CSAKGQREAFF; cdr3_nt: TGCAGTGCCAAAGGGCAGAGAGAAGCTTTCTTT
clone_size: -; j_call: TRBJ2-5; d_call: -; cdr3_length: 16; v_call: TRBV4-2; cdr3_aa: CASSQGVLGPPETQYF; cdr3_nt: TGTGCCAGCAGCCAAGGTGTACTTGGGCCTCCAGAGACCCAGTACTTC
clone_size: few; j_call: TRBJ2-7; d_call: TRBD2; cdr3_length: 16; v_call: TRBV7-8; cdr3_aa: CASSGGTSGRTREQYF; cdr3_nt: TGTGCCAGCAGCGGAGGGACTAGCGGGAGAACGCGGGAGCAGTACTTC
clone_size: many; j_call: TRBJ1-2; d_call: TRBD1; cdr3_length: 14; v_call: TRBV28; cdr3_aa: CASRGTGGNYGYTF; cdr3_nt: TGTGCCAGCAGGGGGACAGGGGGCAACTATGGCTACACCTTC
clone_size: many; j_call: TRBJ2-2; d_call: TRBD1; cdr3_length: 17; v_call: TRBV7-2; cdr3_aa: CASSLARARGLGGELFF; cdr3_nt: TGTGCCAGCAGCCTCGCGCGCGCCAGGGGGCTTGGCGGGGAGCTGTTTTTT
clone_size: few; j_call: TRBJ2-2; d_call: -; cdr3_length: 17; v_call: TRBV4-2; cdr3_aa: CASSQEGGYAWGGELFF; cdr3_nt: TGTGCCAGCAGCCAAGAAGGCGGGTATGCCTGGGGCGGGGAGCTGTTTTTT
clone_size: many; j_call: TRBJ1-5; d_call: TRBD1; cdr3_length: 16; v_call: TRBV6-5; cdr3_aa: CASSYSPGQGFQPQHF; cdr3_nt: TGTGCCAGCAGTTACAGCCCGGGACAGGGTTTTCAGCCCCAGCATTTT
clone_size: many; j_call: TRBJ2-2; d_call: -; cdr3_length: 14; v_call: TRBV18; cdr3_aa: CASSPPVRTGELFF; cdr3_nt: TGTGCCAGCTCACCACCGGTACGGACCGGGGAGCTGTTTTTT
clone_size: many; j_call: TRBJ2-7; d_call: TRBD2; cdr3_length: 17; v_call: TRBV12-3/TRBV12-4; cdr3_aa: CANSAGTSGTGSYEQYF; cdr3_nt: TGTGCCAACTCTGCCGGGACTAGCGGGACCGGATCCTACGAGCAGTACTTC
clone_size: -; j_call: TRBJ2-5; d_call: TRBD1; cdr3_length: 13; v_call: TRBV6-1; cdr3_aa: CASSFDRVQTQYF; cdr3_nt: TGTGCCAGCAGTTTTGACAGGGTTCAGACCCAGTACTTC
clone_size: many; j_call: TRBJ2-7; d_call: TRBD1; cdr3_length: 15; v_call: TRBV5-1; cdr3_aa: CASSLRTGGSYEQYF; cdr3_nt: TGCGCCAGCAGCTTGAGGACAGGGGGCTCGTACGAGCAGTACTTC